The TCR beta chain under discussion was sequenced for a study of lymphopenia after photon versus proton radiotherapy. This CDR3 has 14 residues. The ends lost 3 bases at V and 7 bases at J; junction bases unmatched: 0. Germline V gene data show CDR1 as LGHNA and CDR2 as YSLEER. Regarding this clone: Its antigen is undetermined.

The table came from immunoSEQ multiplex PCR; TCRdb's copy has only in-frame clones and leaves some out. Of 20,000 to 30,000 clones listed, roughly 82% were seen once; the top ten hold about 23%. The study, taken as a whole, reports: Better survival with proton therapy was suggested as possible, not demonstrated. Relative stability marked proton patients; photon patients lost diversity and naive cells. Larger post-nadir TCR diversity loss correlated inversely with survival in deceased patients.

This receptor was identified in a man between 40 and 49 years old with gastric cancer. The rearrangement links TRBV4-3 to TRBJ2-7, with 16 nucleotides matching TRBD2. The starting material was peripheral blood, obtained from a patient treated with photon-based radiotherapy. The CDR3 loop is CASSQGLAGGEQYF. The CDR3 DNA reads TGCGCCAGCAGCCAGGGACTAGCGGGGGGGGAGCAGTACTTC.